The 8 T cell receptor beta chains reported below all come from one sample, sequenced in a study of cytomegalovirus exposure and HLA in healthy donors. Vbeta (60) and Jbeta (13) primers were used in the PCR. Only in-frame clones appear in the TCRdb table, and some are missing; sequencing was by immunoSEQ multiplex PCR. In all, the sample yields just over 200,000 clones. The sequenced sample consisted of PBMCs. The source is a girl between 2 and 10 years old in good health and CMV-seropositive.

The rearrangement links TRBV6-5 to TRBJ1-6, with TRBD1 as a possible D gene (6 bases). Germline assignment: CDR1 MNHEY and CDR2 SVGAGI. V was clipped by 0 bases and J by 10 bases, with 10 bases between them. CDR3 length: 14 residues. The CDR3 here is CASSYSLQGSPLHF. CDR3 DNA: TGTGCCAGCAGTTACTCCCTACAGGGCTCACCCCTCCACTTT.

The V call is TRBV29-1, the J call TRBJ1-2, with TRBD1 identical over 7 bases. The CDR3 is made up of 15 amino acids. Per germline, CDR1 SQVTM and CDR2 ANQGSEA. Unmatched junction bases numbered 15, after V lost 7 bases and J lost 4 bases. The CDR3 bases are TGCAGCGCCCGGGACAGCGAAGGGCTTAGCTATGGCTACACCTTC. Translation: CSARDSEGLSYGYTF.

V gene TRBV14 combines with J gene TRBJ2-5; TRBD2 agrees at 8 bases. CDR1 SGHDN and CDR2 FVKESK come from the germline V gene. With V trimmed by 5 bases and J by 4 bases, 6 bases remained unmatched. This CDR3 spans 14 amino acids. CDR3 DNA sequence: TGTGCCAGCAGCGTACTAGCGGAGCTAGAGACCCAGTACTTC. Translating it yields CASSVLAELETQYF.

The chain links TRBV11-2 to TRBJ2-5; weak D call: TRBD2 (5 bases). The end of the DNA aligns better with TRBJ2-7, so the J call may be wrong. CDR1 and CDR2 (germline): SGHAT, FQNNGV. This CDR3 comprises 13 residues. For the CDR3, the DNA is TGTGCCAGCAGCTTTGGACTCCTCTACGAGCAGTACTTC. Translating gives CASSFGLLYEQYF.

CDR3 bases: TGTGCCAGCAGCCAGTTGCCCGCTAGCGGGAGGTCCAATGAGCAGTTCTTC. It yields the protein CASSQLPASGRSNEQFF. The J gene is TRBJ2-1, the V gene TRBV7-3; 11 bases line up with TRBD2. V shed 5 bases, J shed 6 bases, and the junction held 12 bases outside the gene matches. Germline loops: CDR1 SGHTA, CDR2 FQGTGA. The CDR3 consists of 17 residues. Based on the CDR3 plus reference TRBV7-3 and TRBJ2-1, the full variable domain is GAGVSQTPSNKVTEKGKYVELRCDPISGHTALYWYRQSLGQGPEFLIYFQGTGAADDSGLPNDRFFAVRPEGSVSTLKIQRTERGDSAVYLCASSQLPASGRSNEQFFGPGTRLTVL.

Points on this clone: It is unclear where the CDR3 begins or ends on the DNA, so no DNA is shown, and the CDR3 is as TCRdb lists it. V usage is TRBV7-8 and J usage is TRBJ2-7; TRBD1, the D gene given by the table, was not confirmed from the DNA. The CDR3 spans 16 residues, counting both ends. CDR1 is SGHVS, CDR2 FQNEAQ, per germline. This CDR3 reads CASSVGQGIRPALRYF.

The V call is TRBV5-5, the J call TRBJ1-1; weak D call: TRBD1 (6 bases). CDR3 length equals 14 residues. Trimming pared 6 bases from V and 0 bases from J, leaving 12 bases between. Germline V gene data show CDR1 as SGHKS and CDR2 as YYEKEE (reference sequence). CDR3 nucleotide sequence: TGTGCCAGCATTCCGGGACACCTGAACACTGAAGCTTTCTTT. Residues: CASIPGHLNTEAFF.

Here the CDR3 DNA reads TGTGCCAGTACCGACTTTTACGCCAGCCAAGAGACCCAGTACTTC. As protein: CASTDFYASQETQYF. V is TRBV19 and J is TRBJ2-5; no definite D call. Germline V CDR1 and CDR2: LNHDA, SQIVND (reference sequence). The CDR3 is 15 residues long. Between the trimmed V and J ends, which lost 7 bases and 1 base, there was a span of 16 bases.